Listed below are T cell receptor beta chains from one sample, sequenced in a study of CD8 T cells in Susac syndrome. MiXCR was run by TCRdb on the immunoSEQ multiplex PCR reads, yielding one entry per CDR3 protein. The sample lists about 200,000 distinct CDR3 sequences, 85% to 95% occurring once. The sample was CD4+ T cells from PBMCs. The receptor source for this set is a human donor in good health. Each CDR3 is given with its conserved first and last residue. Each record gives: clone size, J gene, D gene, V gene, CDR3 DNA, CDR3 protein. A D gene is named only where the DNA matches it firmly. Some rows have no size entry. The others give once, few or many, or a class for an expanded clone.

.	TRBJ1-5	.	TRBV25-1	TGTGCCAGCAGTGACGGAGTCGGGCCCCAGCATTTT	CASSDGVGPQHF
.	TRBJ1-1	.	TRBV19	TGTGCCAGTAGCCCCCAGGGCTTGAACACTGAAGCTTTCTTT	CASSPQGLNTEAFF
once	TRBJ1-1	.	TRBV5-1	TGCGCCAGCAGCTTGAGTGAAGCAGGGAACACTGAAGCTTTCTTT	CASSLSEAGNTEAFF
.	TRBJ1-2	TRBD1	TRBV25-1	TGTGCCAGCAGTAGATCACAGGGGGAGGGCTACACCTTC	CASSRSQGEGYTF
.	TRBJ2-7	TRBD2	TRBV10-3	TGTGCCATCAGCTTGACTAGCGGGGGAGGTGAGCAGTACTTC	CAISLTSGGGEQYF
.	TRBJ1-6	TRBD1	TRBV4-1	TGCGCCAGCAGCCATGGACAGGGGGTTGTTTCACCCCTCCACTTT	CASSHGQGVVSPLHF
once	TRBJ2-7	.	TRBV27	TGTGCCAGCAGTCGCTCCCCCGTGGCCACATACGAGCAGTACTTC	CASSRSPVATYEQYF
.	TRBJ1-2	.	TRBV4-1	TGCGCCAGCAGCCAAGACAGGAGAGGCTACACCTTC	CASSQDRRGYTF
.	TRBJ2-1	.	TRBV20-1	TGCAGTGCTAGAGCAAGAGACAAGCTACTCCAACCGTCCTTCTACAATGAGCAGTTCTTC	CSARARDKLLQPSFYNEQFF
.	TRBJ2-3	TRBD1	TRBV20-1	TGCAGTGCTCCACAGGGGGTAAATACGCAGTATTTT	CSAPQGVNTQYF
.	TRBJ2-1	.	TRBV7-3	TGTGCCAGCAGCCTCTACCGGACATCCCATGAGCAGTTCTTC	CASSLYRTSHEQFF
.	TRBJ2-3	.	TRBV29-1	TGCAGCGCGGTCGGACTTACCGGCACAGATACGCAGTATTTT	CSAVGLTGTDTQYF
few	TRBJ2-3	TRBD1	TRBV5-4	TGTGCCAGCAGCTTGGACAGGGGTACAGATACGCAGTATTTT	CASSLDRGTDTQYF
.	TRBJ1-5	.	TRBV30	TGTGCCTGGCGGGACAACGGCAATCAGCCCCAGCATTTT	CAWRDNGNQPQHF
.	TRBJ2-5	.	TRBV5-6	TGTGCCAGCAGCGAATTAGGGGAAGGGTCCCAAGAGACCCAGTACTTC	CASSELGEGSQETQYF
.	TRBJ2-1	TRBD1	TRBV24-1	TGTGCCACCAGTGGCGAATGGGACAGGGGGTACAATGAGCAGTTCTTC	CATSGEWDRGYNEQFF
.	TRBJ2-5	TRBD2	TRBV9	TGTGCCAGCAGCGTTAGCGGGAGTAAAGAGACCCAGTACTTC	CASSVSGSKETQYF
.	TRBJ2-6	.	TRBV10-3	TGTGCCATCAGTGACCTGGTGTCGGAGGGCAACGTCCTGACTTTC	CAISDLVSEGNVLTF
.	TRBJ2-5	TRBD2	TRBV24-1	TGTGCCACCAGTGATATGACTAGCGGTTCCCAAGAGACCCAGTACTTC	CATSDMTSGSQETQYF
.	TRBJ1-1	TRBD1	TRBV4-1	TGCGCCAGCAAGGCAGGGGGGACTGAAGCTTTCTTT	CASKAGGTEAFF
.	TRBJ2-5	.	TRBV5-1	TGCGCCAGCAGCGATCCTCGGGGGGCAGGAGAGACCCAGTACTTC	CASSDPRGAGETQYF
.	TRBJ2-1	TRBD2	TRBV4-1	TGCGCCAGCAGCCAAGATCTATTCGGACTAGCGGGAGGTCGGGAGCAGTTCTTC	CASSQDLFGLAGGREQFF
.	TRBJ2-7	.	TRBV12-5	TGTGCTAGTGGTTTGGTGGGCAGCTACGAGCAGTACTTC	CASGLVGSYEQYF
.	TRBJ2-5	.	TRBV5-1	TGCGCCAGCAGCTTGGGAGAACTCATACAAGAGACCCAGTACTTC	CASSLGELIQETQYF
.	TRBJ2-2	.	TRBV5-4	TGTGCCAGCAGCGAGAGGACCAACACCGGGGAGCTGTTTTTT	CASSERTNTGELFF
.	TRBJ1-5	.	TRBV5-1	TGCGCCAGCAGCTTAAACGTGGGTCAGCCCCAGCATTTT	CASSLNVGQPQHF